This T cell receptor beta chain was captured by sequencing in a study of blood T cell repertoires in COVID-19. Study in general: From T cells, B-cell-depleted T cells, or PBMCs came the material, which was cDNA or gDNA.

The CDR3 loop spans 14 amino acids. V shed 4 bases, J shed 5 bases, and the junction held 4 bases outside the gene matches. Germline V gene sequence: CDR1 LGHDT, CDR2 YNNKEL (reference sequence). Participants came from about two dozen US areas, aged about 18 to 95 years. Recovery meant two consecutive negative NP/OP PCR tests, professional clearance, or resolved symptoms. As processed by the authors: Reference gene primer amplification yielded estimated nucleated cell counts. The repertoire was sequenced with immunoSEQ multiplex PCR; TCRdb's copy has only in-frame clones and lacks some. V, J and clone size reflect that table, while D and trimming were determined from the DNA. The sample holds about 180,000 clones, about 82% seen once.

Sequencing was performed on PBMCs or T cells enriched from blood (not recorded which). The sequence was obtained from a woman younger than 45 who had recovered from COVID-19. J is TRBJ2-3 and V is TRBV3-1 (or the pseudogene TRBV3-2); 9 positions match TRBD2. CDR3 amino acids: CASSPSGTRDTQYF. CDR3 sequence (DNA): TGTGCCAGCAGCCCTAGCGGGACGAGAGATACGCAGTATTTT.